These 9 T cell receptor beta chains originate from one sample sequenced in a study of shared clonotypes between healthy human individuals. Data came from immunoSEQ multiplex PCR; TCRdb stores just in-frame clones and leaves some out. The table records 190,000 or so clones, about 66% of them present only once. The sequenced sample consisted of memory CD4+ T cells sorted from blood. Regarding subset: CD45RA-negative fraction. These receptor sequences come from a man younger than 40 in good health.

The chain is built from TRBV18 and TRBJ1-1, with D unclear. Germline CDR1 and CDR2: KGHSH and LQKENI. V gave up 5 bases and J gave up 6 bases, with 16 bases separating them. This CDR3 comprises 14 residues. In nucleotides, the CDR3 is TGTGCCAGCTCATCTAGGACGAACAGCGCTGAAGCTTTCTTT. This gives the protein CASSSRTNSAEAFF. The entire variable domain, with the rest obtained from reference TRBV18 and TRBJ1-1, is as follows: NAGVMQNPRHLVRRRGQEARLRCSPMKGHSHVYWYRQLPEEGLKFMVYLQKENIIDESGMPKERFSAEFPKEGPSILRIQQVVRGDSAAYFCASSSRTNSAEAFFGQGTRLTVV.

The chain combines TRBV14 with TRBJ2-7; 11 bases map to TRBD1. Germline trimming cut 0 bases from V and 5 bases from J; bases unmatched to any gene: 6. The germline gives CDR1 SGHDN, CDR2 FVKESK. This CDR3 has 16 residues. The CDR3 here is CASSQDFGTGGHEQYF. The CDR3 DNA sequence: TGTGCCAGCAGCCAAGATTTTGGGACAGGGGGACACGAGCAGTACTTC.

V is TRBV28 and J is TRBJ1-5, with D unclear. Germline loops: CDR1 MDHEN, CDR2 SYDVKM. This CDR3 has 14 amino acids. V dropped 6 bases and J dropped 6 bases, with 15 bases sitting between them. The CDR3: CASRGTPRGQPQHF. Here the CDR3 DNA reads TGTGCCAGCAGGGGTACACCCCGGGGTCAGCCCCAGCATTTT.

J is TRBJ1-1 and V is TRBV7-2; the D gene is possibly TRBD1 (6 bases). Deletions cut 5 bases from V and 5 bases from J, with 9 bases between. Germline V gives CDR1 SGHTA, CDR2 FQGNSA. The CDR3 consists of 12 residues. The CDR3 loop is CASSRTETEAFF. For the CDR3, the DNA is TGTGCCAGCAGCCGGACAGAAACTGAAGCTTTCTTT. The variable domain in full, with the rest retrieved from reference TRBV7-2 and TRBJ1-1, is GAGVSQSPSNKVTEKGKDVELRCDPISGHTALYWYRQSLGQGLEFLIYFQGNSAPDKSGLPSDRFSAERTGGSVSTLTIQRTQQEDSAVYLCASSRTETEAFFGQGTRLTVV.

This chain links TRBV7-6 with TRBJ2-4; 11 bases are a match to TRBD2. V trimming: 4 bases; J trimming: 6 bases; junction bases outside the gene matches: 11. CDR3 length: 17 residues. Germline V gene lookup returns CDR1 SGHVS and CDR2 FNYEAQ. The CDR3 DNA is TGTGCCAGCAGCTCAAGTAGCGGGAGGGGCTTTGGAAACATTCAGTACTTC. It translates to CASSSSSGRGFGNIQYF.

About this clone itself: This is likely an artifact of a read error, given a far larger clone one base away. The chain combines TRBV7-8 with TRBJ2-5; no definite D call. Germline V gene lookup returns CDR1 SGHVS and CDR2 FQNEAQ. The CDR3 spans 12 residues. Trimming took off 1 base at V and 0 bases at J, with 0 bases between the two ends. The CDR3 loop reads CASSLDQETQYF. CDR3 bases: TGTGCCAGCAGCTTAGACCAAGAGACCCAGTACTTC.

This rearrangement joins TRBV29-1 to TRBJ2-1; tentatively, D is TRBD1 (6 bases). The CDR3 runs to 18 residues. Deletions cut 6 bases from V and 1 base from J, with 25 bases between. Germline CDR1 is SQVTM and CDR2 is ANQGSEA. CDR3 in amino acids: CSVKGVPGSAKSYNEQFF. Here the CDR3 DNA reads TGCAGCGTCAAGGGGGTACCGGGTAGCGCCAAGTCCTACAATGAGCAGTTCTTC.

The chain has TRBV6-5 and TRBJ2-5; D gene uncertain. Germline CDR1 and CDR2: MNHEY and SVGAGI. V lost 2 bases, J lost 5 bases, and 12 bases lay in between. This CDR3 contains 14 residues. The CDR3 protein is CASSYTQGPETQYF. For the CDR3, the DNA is TGTGCCAGCAGTTACACGCAAGGCCCCGAGACCCAGTACTTC.

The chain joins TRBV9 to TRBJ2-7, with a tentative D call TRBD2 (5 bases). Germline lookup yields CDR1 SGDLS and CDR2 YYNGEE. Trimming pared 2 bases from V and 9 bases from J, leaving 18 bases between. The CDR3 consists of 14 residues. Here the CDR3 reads CASSVDSLGSSQYF. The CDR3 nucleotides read TGTGCCAGCAGCGTGGACTCTCTAGGGTCGTCGCAGTACTTC. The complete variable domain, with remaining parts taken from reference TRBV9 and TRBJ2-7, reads DSGVTQTPKHLITATGQRVTLRCSPRSGDLSVYWYQQSLDQGLQFLIQYYNGEERAKGNILERFSAQQFPDLHSELNLSSLELGDSALYFCASSVDSLGSSQYFGPGTRLTVT.